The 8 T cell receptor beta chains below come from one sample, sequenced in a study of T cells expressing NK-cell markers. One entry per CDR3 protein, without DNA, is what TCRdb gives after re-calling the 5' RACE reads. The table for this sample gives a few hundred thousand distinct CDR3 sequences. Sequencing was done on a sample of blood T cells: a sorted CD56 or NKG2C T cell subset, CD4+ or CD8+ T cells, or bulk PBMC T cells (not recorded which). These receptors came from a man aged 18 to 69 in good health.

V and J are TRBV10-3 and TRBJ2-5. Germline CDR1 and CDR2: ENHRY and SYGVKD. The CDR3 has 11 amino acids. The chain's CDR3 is CAISVRETQYF.

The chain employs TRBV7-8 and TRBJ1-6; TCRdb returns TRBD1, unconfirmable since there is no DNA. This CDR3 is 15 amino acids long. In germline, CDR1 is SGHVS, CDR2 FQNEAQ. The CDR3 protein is CASSLYDRVNSPLHF.

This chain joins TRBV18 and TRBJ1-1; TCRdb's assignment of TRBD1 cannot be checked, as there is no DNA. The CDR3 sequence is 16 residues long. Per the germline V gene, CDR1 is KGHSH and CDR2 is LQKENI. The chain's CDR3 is CASSPARTGRGTEAFF. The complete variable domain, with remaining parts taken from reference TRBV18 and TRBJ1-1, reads NAGVMQNPRHLVRRRGQEARLRCSPMKGHSHVYWYRQLPEEGLKFMVYLQKENIIDESGMPKERFSAEFPKEGPSILRIQQVVRGDSAAYFCASSPARTGRGTEAFFGQGTRLTVV.

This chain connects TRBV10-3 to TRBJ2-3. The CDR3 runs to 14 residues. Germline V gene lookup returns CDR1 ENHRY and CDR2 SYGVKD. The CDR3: CAIKRTTQLDTQYF.

This CDR3 is CASTRGGVDSNQPQHF. The chain links TRBV28 to TRBJ1-5; TCRdb's D call, TRBD1, is unchecked because there is no DNA. CDR3 size: 16 residues. In germline, CDR1 is MDHEN, CDR2 SYDVKM. Full variable domain (missing parts from reference TRBV28 and TRBJ1-5): DVKVTQSSRYLVKRTGEKVFLECVQDMDHENMFWYRQDPGLGLRLIYFSYDVKMKEKGDIPEGYSVSREKKERFSLILESASTNQTSMYLCASTRGGVDSNQPQHFGDGTRLSIL.

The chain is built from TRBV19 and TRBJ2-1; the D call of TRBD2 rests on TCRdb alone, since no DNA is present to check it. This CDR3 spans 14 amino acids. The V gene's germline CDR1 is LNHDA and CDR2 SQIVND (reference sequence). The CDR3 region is CASSTSGGLNEQFF.

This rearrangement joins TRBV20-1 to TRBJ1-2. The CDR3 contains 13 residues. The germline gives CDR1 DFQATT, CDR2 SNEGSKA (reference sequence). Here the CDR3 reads CSARDPNAAGYTF.

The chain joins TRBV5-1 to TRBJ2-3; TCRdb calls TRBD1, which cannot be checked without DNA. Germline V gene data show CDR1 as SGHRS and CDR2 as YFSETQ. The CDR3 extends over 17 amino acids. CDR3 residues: CASSLISGGASTDTQYF. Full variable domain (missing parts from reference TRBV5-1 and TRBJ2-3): KAGVTQTPRYLIKTRGQQVTLSCSPISGHRSVSWYQQTPGQGLQFLFEYFSETQRNKGNFPGRFSGRQFSNSRSEMNVSTLELGDSALYLCASSLISGGASTDTQYFGPGTRLTVL.